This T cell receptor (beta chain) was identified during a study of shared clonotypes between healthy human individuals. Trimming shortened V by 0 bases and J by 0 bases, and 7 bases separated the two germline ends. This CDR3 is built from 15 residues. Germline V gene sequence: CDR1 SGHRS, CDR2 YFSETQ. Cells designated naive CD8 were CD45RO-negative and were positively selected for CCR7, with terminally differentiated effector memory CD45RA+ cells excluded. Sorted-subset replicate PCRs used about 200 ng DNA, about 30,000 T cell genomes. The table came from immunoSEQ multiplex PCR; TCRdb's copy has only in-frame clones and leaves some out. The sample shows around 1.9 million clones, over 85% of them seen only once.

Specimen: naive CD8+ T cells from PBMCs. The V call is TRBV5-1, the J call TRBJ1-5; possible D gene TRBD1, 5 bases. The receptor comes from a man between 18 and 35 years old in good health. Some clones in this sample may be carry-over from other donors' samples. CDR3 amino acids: CASSLGDDSNQPQHF. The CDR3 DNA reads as TGCGCCAGCAGCTTGGGGGACGATAGCAATCAGCCCCAGCATTTT. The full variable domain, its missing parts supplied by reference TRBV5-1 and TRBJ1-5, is KAGVTQTPRYLIKTRGQQVTLSCSPISGHRSVSWYQQTPGQGLQFLFEYFSETQRNKGNFPGRFSGRQFSNSRSEMNVSTLELGDSALYLCASSLGDDSNQPQHFGDGTRLSIL.